This entry lists 18 T cell receptor beta chains sequenced from one sample in a study of blood T cell repertoires in COVID-19. This table comes from immunoSEQ multiplex PCR, and its TCRdb copy is limited to in-frame clones, with some not included. Of under 150,000 clones listed, around 82% were seen once; the top ten hold about 6.3%. Material for sequencing was peripheral blood. The receptors originated from a man older than 75 with active or convalescent COVID-19.

This clone was counted only a few times. V gene TRBV28 combines with J gene TRBJ1-4; D is perhaps TRBD1 (5 bases). Germline CDR1 and CDR2: MDHEN and SYDVKM. Between the trimmed V and J ends, which lost 6 bases and 4 bases, there was a span of 15 bases. CDR3 length: 15 amino acids. Here the CDR3 reads CASRPPWGVNEKLFF. For the CDR3, the DNA is TGTGCCAGCAGACCGCCATGGGGGGTTAATGAAAAACTGTTTTTT. Complete variable domain (other parts from reference TRBV28 and TRBJ1-4): DVKVTQSSRYLVKRTGEKVFLECVQDMDHENMFWYRQDPGLGLRLIYFSYDVKMKEKGDIPEGYSVSREKKERFSLILESASTNQTSMYLCASRPPWGVNEKLFFGSGTQLSVL.

The chain uses TRBV9 and TRBJ1-6; D uncertain. The ends were cut back, 0 bases at V and 9 bases at J, with 7 bases in the middle. The CDR3 has 13 residues. Germline CDR1 reads SGDLS; CDR2 reads YYNGEE. CDR3 residues: CASSVAQVSPLHF. The DNA of the CDR3 is TGTGCCAGCAGCGTAGCTCAGGTTTCACCCCTCCACTTT.

The V gene is TRBV3-1 (or the pseudogene TRBV3-2), the J gene TRBJ1-1; 8 nucleotides align to TRBD1. V shed 6 bases, J shed 8 bases, and the junction held 11 bases outside the gene matches. The CDR3 is 14 residues long. In germline, CDR1 is LGHDT, CDR2 YNNKEL (reference sequence). CDR3 residues: CASSLGQGGFEAFF. The CDR3 DNA sequence: TGTGCCAGCAGTCTTGGACAGGGTGGTTTCGAAGCTTTCTTT.

V is TRBV5-4 and J is TRBJ2-2; a possible D gene is TRBD2 (6 bases). Deletions cut 4 bases from V and 6 bases from J, with 19 bases between. This CDR3 has 16 amino acids. Germline V lookup: CDR1 SGHNT, CDR2 YYREEE (reference sequence). CDR3 residues: CASSPAEGPPPGELFF. CDR3 bases: TGTGCCAGCAGCCCGGCGGAGGGGCCCCCCCCCGGGGAGCTGTTTTTT.

The chain couples TRBV4-3 to TRBJ1-2; D is perhaps TRBD1 (5 bases). The CDR3 runs to 13 residues. Trimming removed 1 base from V and 6 bases from J, with 9 bases in between. Germline V gene sequence: CDR1 LGHNA, CDR2 YSLEER. This CDR3 is CASSQAWGDGYTF. CDR3 in DNA: TGCGCCAGCAGCCAAGCTTGGGGGGATGGCTACACCTTC.

V gene TRBV19 combines with J gene TRBJ1-6; tentatively, D is TRBD1 (6 bases). The CDR3 sequence is 14 residues long. The ends were cut back, 5 bases at V and 7 bases at J, with 12 bases in the middle. The germline V gene has CDR1 LNHDA and CDR2 SQIVND (reference sequence). DNA of the CDR3: TGTGCCAGTAGTTACAGGGAAGGCAATTCACCCCTCCACTTT. Its translation: CASSYREGNSPLHF.

The chain links TRBV7-8 to TRBJ2-7, with TRBD1 matching over 7 bases. Germline V gene data show CDR1 as SGHVS and CDR2 as FQNEAQ. The CDR3 runs 16 residues. Germline trimming cut 6 bases from V and 8 bases from J; bases unmatched to any gene: 19. The CDR3 DNA reads TGTGCCAGCAGTTTAAGACCGGGACAGACCTCCAAGAAGCAGTACTTC. Its protein product is CASSLRPGQTSKKQYF.

The rearrangement joins TRBV7-2 to TRBJ1-6; perhaps TRBD1 as D (6 bases). CDR3 size: 16 residues. Trimming stripped 5 bases from V and 6 bases from J, with 17 bases between. Per germline, CDR1 SGHTA and CDR2 FQGNSA. CDR3 nucleotide sequence: TGTGCCAGCAGCCCGAGACAGGCCCCCGGTAATTCACCCCTCCACTTT. This translates into CASSPRQAPGNSPLHF.

V usage is TRBV15 and J usage is TRBJ2-7; 8 bases are shared with TRBD1. Germline-derived CDR1 and CDR2 are LNHNV and YYDKDF (reference sequence). This CDR3 spans 14 amino acids. Unmatched junction bases numbered 10, after V lost 8 bases and J lost 4 bases. CDR3 nucleotides: TGTGCCACCTCCGTTGAGCAGGGGGCTTACGAGCAGTACTTC. It is translated as CATSVEQGAYEQYF.

V gene TRBV5-4 combines with J gene TRBJ1-1; no reliable D call. CDR1 SGHNT and CDR2 YYREEE come from the germline V gene (reference sequence). Deletions cut 4 bases from V and 6 bases from J, with 13 bases between. This CDR3 has 13 amino acids. The CDR3, as DNA: TGTGCCAGCAGCCCCGGACGAGGGTCTGAAGCTTTCTTT. Translated, it gives CASSPGRGSEAFF.

V and J are TRBV11-2 and TRBJ1-1; the match to TRBD1 covers 10 bases. The V and J ends lost 2 bases and 8 bases, in that order; junction bases with no gene match: 8. Germline values: CDR1 SGHAT, CDR2 FQNNGV. The CDR3 extends over 15 amino acids. The CDR3 reads CASSLLGDRGLEAFF. Here the CDR3 DNA reads TGTGCCAGCAGCTTACTAGGGGACAGGGGCTTGGAAGCTTTCTTT.

The J gene is TRBJ2-7, the V gene TRBV28, with D unclear. The CDR3 totals 14 residues. V lost 7 bases and J lost 6, with 19 bases in between. Germline V gives CDR1 MDHEN, CDR2 SYDVKM. The CDR3 is CASIQAASPLEQYF. CDR3 bases: TGTGCCAGCATTCAGGCCGCCTCCCCTCTCGAGCAGTACTTC.

V usage is TRBV19 and J usage is TRBJ2-4; TRBD1 matches 11 bases. V trimming: 0 bases; J trimming: 8 bases; junction bases outside the gene matches: 6. The CDR3 has 16 amino acids. The V gene's germline CDR1 is LNHDA and CDR2 SQIVND (reference sequence). The CDR3 DNA is TGTGCCAGTAGTATAGACTCCGGGACAGGGGGGCACATTCAGTACTTC. This gives the protein CASSIDSGTGGHIQYF.

This sequence joins TRBV5-1 and TRBJ1-3; D is uncertain. The V end was cut by 0 bases, the J end by 4 bases, with 8 bases between. Germline-derived CDR1 and CDR2 are SGHRS and YFSETQ. This CDR3 is 14 amino acids long. The CDR3, as DNA: TGCGCCAGCAGCTTGGGTCCCGTCGGAAACACCATATATTTT. Residues: CASSLGPVGNTIYF. Full variable domain (rest looked up from reference TRBV5-1 and TRBJ1-3): KAGVTQTPRYLIKTRGQQVTLSCSPISGHRSVSWYQQTPGQGLQFLFEYFSETQRNKGNFPGRFSGRQFSNSRSEMNVSTLELGDSALYLCASSLGPVGNTIYFGEGSWLTVV.

This rearrangement joins TRBV6-5 to TRBJ2-2, with 9 bases identical to TRBD2. V was clipped by 9 bases and J by 13 bases; unmatched bases: 9. The germline CDR1 and CDR2 sequences are MNHEY and SVGAGI. The CDR3 runs to 12 residues. The CDR3 sequence: CARSGLALLLFF. The CDR3 DNA sequence: TGTGCCAGATCGGGACTAGCCCTTTTGCTGTTTTTT.

The rearrangement links TRBV15 to TRBJ1-2; D perhaps matches TRBD1 (6 bases). The CDR3 covers 15 residues. Germline V gene sequence: CDR1 LNHNV, CDR2 YYDKDF (reference sequence). V was cut by 3 bases and J by 7 bases, with 18 bases left in between. The CDR3 DNA follows: TGTGCCACCAGCAGTATCAGGGGTTTCTTGGCTGGCTACACCTTC. This encodes CATSSIRGFLAGYTF.

V and J are TRBV4-2 and TRBJ2-7; 9 nucleotides align to TRBD1. This CDR3 comprises 13 residues. J was trimmed by 5 bases and V by 6 bases; bases with no gene match: 5. Germline-derived CDR1 and CDR2 are LGHNA and YNFKEQ. The CDR3 is CASRPDRGDEQYF. CDR3 bases: TGTGCCAGCAGACCGGACAGGGGCGACGAGCAGTACTTC.

V usage is TRBV19 and J usage is TRBJ1-6; D is ambiguous. The CDR3 spans 12 residues. Looked up from germline, CDR1 is LNHDA and CDR2 is SQIVND (reference sequence). V was cut by 3 bases and J by 7 bases, with 4 bases left in between. The CDR3 DNA reads TGTGCCAGTAGTATTGAGAATTCACCCCTCCACTTT. It is translated as CASSIENSPLHF.